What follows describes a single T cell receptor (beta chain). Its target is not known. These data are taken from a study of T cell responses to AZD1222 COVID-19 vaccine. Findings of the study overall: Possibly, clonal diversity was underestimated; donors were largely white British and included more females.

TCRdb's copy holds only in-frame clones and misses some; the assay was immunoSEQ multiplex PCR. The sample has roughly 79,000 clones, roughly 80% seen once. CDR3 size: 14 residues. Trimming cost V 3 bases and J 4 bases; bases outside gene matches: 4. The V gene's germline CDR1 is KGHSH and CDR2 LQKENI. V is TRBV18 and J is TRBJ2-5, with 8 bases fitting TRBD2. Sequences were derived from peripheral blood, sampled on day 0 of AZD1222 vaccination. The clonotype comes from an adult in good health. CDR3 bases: TGTGCCAGCTCACCTAACCGGGAGGGAGAGACCCAGTACTTC. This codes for CASSPNREGETQYF. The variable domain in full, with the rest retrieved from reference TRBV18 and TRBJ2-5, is NAGVMQNPRHLVRRRGQEARLRCSPMKGHSHVYWYRQLPEEGLKFMVYLQKENIIDESGMPKERFSAEFPKEGPSILRIQQVVRGDSAAYFCASSPNREGETQYFGPGTRLLVL.